Given below is one T cell receptor beta chain in context. Its target is not known. This sample is part of a study of identical twins. Study findings and constraints: Donors were not followed over many years; analysis was cross-sectional.

The V gene lost 7 bases and the J gene lost 2 bases, with 15 bases spanning the gap. The CDR3 is 15 amino acids. Looked up from germline, CDR1 is SGDLS and CDR2 is YYNGEE. TCRdb called the 5' RACE reads again in MiXCR, with one record for every CDR3 protein. The repertoire has approximately 350,000 distinct CDR3 sequences, 9% to 15% of them found once; the top ten carry just over 7%. The data also belong to a second study, concerning yellow fever vaccine responses in identical twins.

Input material: CD8+ T cells sorted from blood. The sequence was collected from a woman in her late teens or twenties in good health. This chain joins TRBV9 and TRBJ2-2, with D possibly TRBD2 on 5 matching bases. The CDR3 coding sequence is TGTGCCAGCGGACTTCGGACGGGAAACACCGGGGAGCTGTTTTTT. Amino acids: CASGLRTGNTGELFF. The entire variable domain, with the rest obtained from reference TRBV9 and TRBJ2-2, is as follows: DSGVTQTPKHLITATGQRVTLRCSPRSGDLSVYWYQQSLDQGLQFLIQYYNGEERAKGNILERFSAQQFPDLHSELNLSSLELGDSALYFCASGLRTGNTGELFFGEGSRLTVL.